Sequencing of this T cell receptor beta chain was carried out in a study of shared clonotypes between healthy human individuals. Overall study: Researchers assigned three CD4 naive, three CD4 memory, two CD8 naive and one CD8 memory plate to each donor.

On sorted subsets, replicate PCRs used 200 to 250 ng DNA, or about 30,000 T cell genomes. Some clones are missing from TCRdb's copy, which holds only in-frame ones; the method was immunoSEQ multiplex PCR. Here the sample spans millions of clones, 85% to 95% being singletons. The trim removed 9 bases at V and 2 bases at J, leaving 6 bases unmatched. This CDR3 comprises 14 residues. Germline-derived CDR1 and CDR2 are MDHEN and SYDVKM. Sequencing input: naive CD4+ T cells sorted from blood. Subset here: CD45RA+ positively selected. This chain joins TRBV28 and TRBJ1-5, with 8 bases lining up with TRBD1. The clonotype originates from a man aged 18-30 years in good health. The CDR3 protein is CASGTGGGNQPQHF. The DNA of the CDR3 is TGTGCCAGTGGGACAGGAGGGGGCAATCAGCCCCAGCATTTT.